This T cell receptor (beta chain) was observed in a study of CD4 and CD8 cells across lung adenocarcinoma regions. One entry per CDR3 protein results from TCRdb running MiXCR on the PCR reads. The sample carries under 4,500 distinct CDR3 sequences, 61% recorded once. CDR1 is MNHEY and CDR2 is SVGAGI in the germline V gene. The CDR3 covers 14 residues. On this clonotype: Sequence at one end of the junction differs from germline and may be a read error.

This sequence joins TRBV6-5 and TRBJ2-1; TRBD2 is a possible D gene (5 bases). The TCR comes from a male donor with lung adenocarcinoma. The CD4 and CD8 labels of this study may be unreliable. Sequenced sample: CD4+ T cells from the center of a lung tumor. The CDR3, as DNA: TGTGTCAGCAGTTACCGAGGGAGAAACAATGAGCAGTTCTTC. This codes for CVSSYRGRNNEQFF.